This T cell receptor (beta chain) was profiled in a study of CD8 T cells in Susac syndrome (dated by TCRdb to the late 2010s). Background on the whole study: Repertoire sequencing was used to test whether CD8+ T cell activation and differentiation in Susac syndrome was antigen driven. What the work shows at the level of the full study, not this receptor alone: The number of individuals in the TCR sequencing and HLA analysis was acknowledged as relatively small.

Measured from the cysteine to the phenylalanine, the CDR3 is 14 residues long. Only CDR3 DNA is held: 42 bases, read in frame from base 1. The junction shows trimming of 4 bases on V and 2 bases on J, plus 12 bases between the germline ends. CDR1 and CDR2, looked up from the germline V gene, are SGHRS and YFSETQ. This clonotype was recorded once. This receptor's antigen is unknown. No qualities accompany the bases; no much larger clone lies one base away. One read alone lends weak support. Peripheral blood CD8+ and CD4+ T cells from healthy donors, Susac syndrome patients and multiple sclerosis patients were profiled using high-throughput TCR beta sequencing. Healthy donors were age- and sex-matched controls. CD8+ TEMRA cells were enriched by FACS, while bulk CD8+ and CD4+ T cells were purified by magnetic negative isolation. Blood was drawn into EDTA tubes, processed within 24 hours, and PBMCs were isolated by density gradient centrifugation. PBMCs intended for TCR sequencing were frozen in liquid nitrogen and were later thawed in a 37 degrees C water bath. Purity of sorted or isolated CD4+, CD8+ and CD8+ TEMRA cells was at least 90%.

RNA was extracted using the RNeasy kit, and roughly 0.45 to 1 microgram was reverse transcribed with random hexamers. The immunoSEQ multiplex PCR assay, which covers 54 Vbeta and 13 Jbeta segments, was used to amplify TCR beta CDR3 regions. PCR amplification bias was corrected using a synthetic template baseline for primer optimization and computational correction. The study's processing was this. Reads were annotated to V, D and J genes according to IMGT and were analyzed with immunoSEQ Analyzer, with only productive sequences retained. To calculate clonality, Shannon entropy was normalized by log2 of the number of productive unique sequences and then subtracted from one. For each patient and control, public and private clones were evaluated among the 100 most prevalent clones. Susac-specific clones were defined as absent from healthy and MS cohorts, some 1,000 published viral clones and other ImmuneACCESS disease sequences. TCRdb reprocessing: public reads trimmed at Q25 with fastp, clones called with MiXCR, in-frame beta chains kept. Here each entry gathers all rows of one CDR3 protein and keeps the most common genes and DNA. The V and J calls were determined by TCRdb, not by the authors. The sample profile shows 120,000 to 150,000 distinct CDR3 sequences; roughly 95% of them were found once. Jointly, the top ten make up 0.075% to 0.1% of the sample.

The chain is assembled from TRBV5-1 and TRBJ1-1; the D gene assignment is ambiguous. Sequenced sample: CD4+ T cells from PBMCs. This TCR came from a human donor in good health. The encoded CDR3 is CASSAQPGNTEAFF. The nucleotide sequence is given as TGCGCCAGCAGCGCTCAACCAGGTAACACTGAAGCTTTCTTT.